This TCR beta chain was recovered during a study of sequential checkpoint blockade in melanoma. Overall study: Arm A got nivolumab then ipilimumab; arm B the reverse, 1:1. After both sequences, patients received maintenance nivolumab.

This CDR3 has 17 amino acids. The germline V gene has CDR1 LGHNA and CDR2 YSLEER. V was pared by 0 bases and J by 1 base, with 5 bases of the junction left unmatched. The data were produced by immunoSEQ multiplex PCR, yet TCRdb's version contains in-frame clones alone and is incomplete. Of some 30,000 clones in the sample, approximately 86% were seen once. Specified treatment: randomized to nivolumab then ipilimumab (arm A) or the reverse (arm B). Patients had received no earlier DNA-damaging chemotherapy. PBMC sorting kept live CD3+CD8+ cells without CD19 or CD56. The sequence came from a human donor with melanoma. This rearrangement joins TRBV4-3 to TRBJ2-2, with 7 bases fitting TRBD2. The sequencing used CD8+ T cells sorted from blood (inferred from file names), collected from a patient given nivolumab and ipilimumab in sequence. DNA for the CDR3: TGCGCCAGCAGCCAAGATTCGGGCGGGAGGAACACCGGGGAGCTGTTTTTT. Its protein is CASSQDSGGRNTGELFF.